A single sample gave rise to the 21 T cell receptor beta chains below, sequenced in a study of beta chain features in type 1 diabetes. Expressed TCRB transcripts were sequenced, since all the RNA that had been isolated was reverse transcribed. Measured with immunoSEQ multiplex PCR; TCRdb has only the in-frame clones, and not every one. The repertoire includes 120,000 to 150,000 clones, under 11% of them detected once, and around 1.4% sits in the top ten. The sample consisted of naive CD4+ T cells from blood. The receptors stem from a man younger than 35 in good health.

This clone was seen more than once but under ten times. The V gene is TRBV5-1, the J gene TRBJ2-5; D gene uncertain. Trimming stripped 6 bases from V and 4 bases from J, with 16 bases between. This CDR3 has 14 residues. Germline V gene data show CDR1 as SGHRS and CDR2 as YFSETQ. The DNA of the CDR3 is TGCGCCAGCACCCCAAATTTAGCTGGAGAGACCCAGTACTTC. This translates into CASTPNLAGETQYF.

The CDR3 DNA follows: TGTGCCAGCCAGGAGACAGGGGCTTCGGGAAACACCATATATTTT. This gives the protein CASQETGASGNTIYF. The V call is TRBV18, the J call TRBJ1-3; 8 positions match TRBD1. The CDR3 is made up of 15 amino acids. Germline V gene lookup returns CDR1 KGHSH and CDR2 LQKENI. Unmatched junction bases numbered 10, after V lost 8 bases and J lost 4 bases.

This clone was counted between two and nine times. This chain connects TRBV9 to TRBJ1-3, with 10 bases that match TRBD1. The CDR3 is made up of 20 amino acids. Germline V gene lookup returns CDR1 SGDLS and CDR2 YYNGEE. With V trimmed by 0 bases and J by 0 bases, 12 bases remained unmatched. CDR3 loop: CASSVVDSGTGALSGNTIYF. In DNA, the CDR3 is TGTGCCAGCAGCGTAGTGGACTCCGGGACAGGGGCCCTCTCTGGAAACACCATATATTTT.

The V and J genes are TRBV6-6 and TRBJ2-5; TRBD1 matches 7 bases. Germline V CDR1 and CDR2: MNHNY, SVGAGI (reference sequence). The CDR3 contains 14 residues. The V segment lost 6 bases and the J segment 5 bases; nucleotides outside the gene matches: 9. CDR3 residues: CASRPSTGTETQYF. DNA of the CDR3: TGTGCCAGCAGACCCTCGACAGGGACCGAGACCCAGTACTTC.

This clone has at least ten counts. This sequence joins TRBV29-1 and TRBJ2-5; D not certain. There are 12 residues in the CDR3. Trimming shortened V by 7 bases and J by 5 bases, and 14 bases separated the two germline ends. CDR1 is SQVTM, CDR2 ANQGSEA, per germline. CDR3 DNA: TGCAGCGGAACGAAGTCCGGTGAGACCCAGTACTTC. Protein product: CSGTKSGETQYF.

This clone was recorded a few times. For the CDR3, the DNA is TGTGCCAGCAGCAGGAGACAGGGGGCCTACGAGCAGTACTTC. Protein sequence: CASSRRQGAYEQYF. V gene TRBV21-1 combines with J gene TRBJ2-7; TRBD1 is the table's D call, not checked against the DNA. TRBV21-1 is flagged as a pseudogene. The CDR3 has 14 amino acids.

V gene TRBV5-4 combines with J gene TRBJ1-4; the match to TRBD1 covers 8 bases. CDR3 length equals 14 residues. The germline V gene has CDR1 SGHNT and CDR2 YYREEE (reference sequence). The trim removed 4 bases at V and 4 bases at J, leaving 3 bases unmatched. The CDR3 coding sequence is TGTGCCAGCAGCCAGACAGGGGTTAATGAAAAACTGTTTTTT. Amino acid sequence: CASSQTGVNEKLFF.

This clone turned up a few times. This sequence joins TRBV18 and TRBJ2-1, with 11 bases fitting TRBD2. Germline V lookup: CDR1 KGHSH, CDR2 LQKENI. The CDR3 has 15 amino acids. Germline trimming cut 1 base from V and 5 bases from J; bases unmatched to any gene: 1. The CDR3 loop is CASSPLAGGNNEQFF. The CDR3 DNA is TGTGCCAGCTCACCACTAGCGGGGGGGAACAATGAGCAGTTCTTC. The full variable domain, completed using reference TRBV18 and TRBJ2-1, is NAGVMQNPRHLVRRRGQEARLRCSPMKGHSHVYWYRQLPEEGLKFMVYLQKENIIDESGMPKERFSAEFPKEGPSILRIQQVVRGDSAAYFCASSPLAGGNNEQFFGPGTRLTVL.

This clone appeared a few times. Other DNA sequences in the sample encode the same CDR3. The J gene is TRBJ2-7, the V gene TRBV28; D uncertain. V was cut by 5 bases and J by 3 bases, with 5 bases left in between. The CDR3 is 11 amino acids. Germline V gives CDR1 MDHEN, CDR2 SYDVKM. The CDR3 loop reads CASSPRYEQYF. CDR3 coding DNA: TGTGCCAGCAGTCCCCGCTACGAGCAGTACTTC.

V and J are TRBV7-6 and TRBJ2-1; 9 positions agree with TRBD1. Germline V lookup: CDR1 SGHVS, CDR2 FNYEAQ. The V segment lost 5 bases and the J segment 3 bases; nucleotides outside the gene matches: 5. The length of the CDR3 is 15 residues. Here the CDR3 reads CASSPGQGNYNEQFF. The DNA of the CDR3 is TGTGCCAGCAGCCCTGGACAGGGGAACTACAATGAGCAGTTCTTC.

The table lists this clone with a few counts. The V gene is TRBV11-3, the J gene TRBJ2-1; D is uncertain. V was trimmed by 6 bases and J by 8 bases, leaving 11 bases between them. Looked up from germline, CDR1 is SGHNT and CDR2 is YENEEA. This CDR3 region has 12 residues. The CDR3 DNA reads TGTGCCAGCAGTCCGGGTTCGGATGAGCAGTTCTTC. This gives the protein CASSPGSDEQFF.

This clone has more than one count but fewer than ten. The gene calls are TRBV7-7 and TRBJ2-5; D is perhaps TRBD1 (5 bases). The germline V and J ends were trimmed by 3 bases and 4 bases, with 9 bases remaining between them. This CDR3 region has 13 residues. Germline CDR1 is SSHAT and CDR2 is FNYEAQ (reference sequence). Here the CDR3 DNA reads TGTGCCAGCAGCTTGGCAGGGCGAGAGACCCAGTACTTC. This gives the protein CASSLAGRETQYF. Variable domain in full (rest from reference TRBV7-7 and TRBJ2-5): GAGVSQSPRYKVTKRGQDVTLRCDPISSHATLYWYQQALGQGPEFLTYFNYEAQPDKSGLPSDRFSAERPEGSISTLTIQRTEQRDSAMYRCASSLAGRETQYFGPGTRLLVL.

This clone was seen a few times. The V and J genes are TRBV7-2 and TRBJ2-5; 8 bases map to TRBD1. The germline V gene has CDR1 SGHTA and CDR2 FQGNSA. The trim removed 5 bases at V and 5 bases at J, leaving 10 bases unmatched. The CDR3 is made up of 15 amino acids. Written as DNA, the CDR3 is TGTGCCAGCAGCCAGGTGACAGGGGCCGGGGAGACCCAGTACTTC. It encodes CASSQVTGAGETQYF.

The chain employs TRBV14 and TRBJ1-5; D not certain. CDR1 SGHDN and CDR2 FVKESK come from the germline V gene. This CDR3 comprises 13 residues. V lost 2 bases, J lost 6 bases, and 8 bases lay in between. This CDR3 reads CASSQRGPQPQHF. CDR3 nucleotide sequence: TGTGCCAGCAGCCAAAGAGGGCCTCAGCCCCAGCATTTT. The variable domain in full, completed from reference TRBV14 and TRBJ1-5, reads EAGVTQFPSHSVIEKGQTVTLRCDPISGHDNLYWYRRVMGKEIKFLLHFVKESKQDESGMPNNRFLAERTGGTYSTLKVQPAELEDSGVYFCASSQRGPQPQHFGDGTRLSIL.

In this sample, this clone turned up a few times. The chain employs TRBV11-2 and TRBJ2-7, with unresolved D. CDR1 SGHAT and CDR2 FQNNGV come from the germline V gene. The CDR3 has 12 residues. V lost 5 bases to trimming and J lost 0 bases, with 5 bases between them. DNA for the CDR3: TGTGCCAGCAGCCCTCCCTCCTACGAGCAGTACTTC. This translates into CASSPPSYEQYF.

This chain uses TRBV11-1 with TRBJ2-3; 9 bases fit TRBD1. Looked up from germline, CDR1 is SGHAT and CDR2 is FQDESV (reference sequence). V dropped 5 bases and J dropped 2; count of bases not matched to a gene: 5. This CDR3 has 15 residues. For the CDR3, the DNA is TGTGCCAGCAGCATACAGGGGGCTATCACAGATACGCAGTATTTT. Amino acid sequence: CASSIQGAITDTQYF.

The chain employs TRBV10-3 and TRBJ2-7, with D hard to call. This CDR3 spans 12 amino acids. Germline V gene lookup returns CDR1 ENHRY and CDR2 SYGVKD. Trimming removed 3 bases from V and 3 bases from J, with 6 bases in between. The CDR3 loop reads CAISDSVYEQYF. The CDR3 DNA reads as TGTGCCATCAGTGACTCGGTCTACGAGCAGTACTTC.

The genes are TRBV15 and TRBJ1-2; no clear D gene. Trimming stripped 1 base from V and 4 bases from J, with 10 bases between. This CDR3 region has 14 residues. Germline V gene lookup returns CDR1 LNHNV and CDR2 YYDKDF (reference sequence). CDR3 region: CATSRGRTGYGYTF. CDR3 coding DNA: TGTGCCACCAGCAGAGGTCGTACGGGCTATGGCTACACCTTC.

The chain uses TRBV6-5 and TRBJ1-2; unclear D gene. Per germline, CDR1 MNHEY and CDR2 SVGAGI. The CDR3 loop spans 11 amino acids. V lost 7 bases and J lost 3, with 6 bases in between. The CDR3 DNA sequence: TGTGCCAGCACAGGCCACTATGGCTACACCTTC. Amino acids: CASTGHYGYTF.

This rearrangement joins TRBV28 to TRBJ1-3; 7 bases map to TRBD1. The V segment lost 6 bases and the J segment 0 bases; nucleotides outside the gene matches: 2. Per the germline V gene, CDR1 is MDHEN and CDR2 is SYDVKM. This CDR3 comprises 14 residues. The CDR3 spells CASRGTDSGNTIYF. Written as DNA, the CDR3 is TGTGCCAGCAGAGGGACAGACTCTGGAAACACCATATATTTT.

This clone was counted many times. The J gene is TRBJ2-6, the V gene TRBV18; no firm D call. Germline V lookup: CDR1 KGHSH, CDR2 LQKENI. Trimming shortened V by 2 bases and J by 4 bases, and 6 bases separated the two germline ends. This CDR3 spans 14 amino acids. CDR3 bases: TGTGCCAGCTCACCAGAGAGGGGGGCCAACGTCCTGACTTTC. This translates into CASSPERGANVLTF.